One TCR beta chain is described in this entry. Its antigen is still unknown. Processed graft tissue released its intraepithelial and lamina propria lymphocytes. This specimen comes from a study of graft-versus-host responses after intestinal transplantation. Regarding the study as a whole: High graft-versus-host to host-versus-graft T cell clonal ratios marked allografts of patients with graft-donor macrochimerism.

Profiled with immunoSEQ multiplex PCR; TCRdb holds only in-frame clones, not every one. The table records about 20,000 clones, roughly 72% of them present only once. The CDR3 is 16 residues long. The germline V gene encodes CDR1 SGHTA and CDR2 FQGNSA. The V gene end was trimmed by 5 bases and the J gene end by 9 bases; junction bases not matched to a gene: 13. The J gene is TRBJ1-6, the V gene TRBV7-2, with 7 bases that match TRBD1. The receptor's source is a human patient who received an intestinal transplant, so some T cells may come from the graft donor. Sample: ileum tissue, taken around 20 days after intestinal transplant. CDR3 sequence reads: CASSPRQGQLGSPLHF. DNA of the CDR3: TGTGCCAGCAGCCCCCGACAGGGCCAGTTAGGTTCACCCCTCCACTTT. Full variable domain (outside the CDR3, taken from reference TRBV7-2 and TRBJ1-6): GAGVSQSPSNKVTEKGKDVELRCDPISGHTALYWYRQSLGQGLEFLIYFQGNSAPDKSGLPSDRFSAERTGGSVSTLTIQRTQQEDSAVYLCASSPRQGQLGSPLHFGNGTRLTVT.